This passage covers 12 T cell receptor beta chains from one sample sequenced in a study of breast tumors, draining lymph nodes, adjacent tissues. The lymph nodes were axillary draining lymph nodes from breast cancer patients. TCRdb recomputed calls from the multiplex PCR reads with MiXCR, one row per CDR3 protein. The table lists about 230,000 distinct CDR3 sequences, roughly 30% of them singletons, with about 1.4% in the top ten. Material: axillary lymph node tissue. The source is a female donor with breast cancer. Some clones in this sample may be carry-over from other donors' samples.

This clonotype came up once. This rearrangement joins TRBV30 to TRBJ2-2; a possible D gene is TRBD2 (5 bases). This CDR3 has 12 residues. The ends were cut back, 5 bases at V and 6 bases at J, with 10 bases in the middle. Germline V gene data show CDR1 as GTSNPN and CDR2 as SVGIG (reference sequence). CDR3 DNA sequence: TGTGCCTGGGTCGGCGGGTCCGGGGAGCTGTTTTTT. It encodes CAWVGGSGELFF.

Comment on this clonotype: This could be a read error, since a much larger clone is one nucleotide away. The chain carries TRBV5-1 and TRBJ2-1; 8 bases are a match to TRBD1. The CDR3 is made up of 16 amino acids. J lost 5 bases, V lost 4 bases, and 11 bases had no gene match. Germline CDR1 and CDR2: SGHRS and YFSETQ. The CDR3 loop reads CASSLLSTGDNNEQFF. In nucleotides, the CDR3 is TGCGCCAGCAGCCTCCTTTCGACAGGGGACAACAATGAGCAGTTCTTC.

There are many counts of this clonotype. This sequence joins TRBV4-2 and TRBJ2-2, with D possibly being TRBD1 or TRBD2 (5 bases each). Germline V gene sequence: CDR1 LGHNA, CDR2 YNFKEQ. The CDR3 is made up of 14 amino acids. V was cut by 0 bases and J by 7 bases, with 9 bases left in between. The CDR3 reads CASSQDMGVGELFF. The CDR3 region has the DNA TGTGCCAGCAGCCAAGATATGGGGGTCGGGGAGCTGTTTTTT.

With respect to this clonotype: One end of the junction varies from germline; a read error may be responsible. This chain joins TRBV9 and TRBJ2-6, with a weak D call TRBD2 (6 bases). The germline V gene has CDR1 SGDLS and CDR2 YYNGEE. The CDR3 consists of 16 residues. The CDR3 loop is CASSVWRDSGANALTF. DNA of the CDR3: TGTGCCAGCAGCGTCTGGCGGGACTCTGGGGCCAACGCCCTGACTTTC.

The J gene is TRBJ2-1, the V gene TRBV3-1; 8 bases match TRBD2. With V trimmed by 4 bases and J by 0 bases, 2 bases remained unmatched. Germline V gives CDR1 LGHDT, CDR2 YNNKEL (reference sequence). This CDR3 has 15 amino acids. CDR3: CASSLSGGSYNEQFF. CDR3 nucleotides: TGTGCCAGCAGCCTAAGCGGGGGCTCCTACAATGAGCAGTTCTTC.

Many counts were recorded for this clonotype. The chain couples TRBV20-1 to TRBJ2-7; D possibly corresponds to TRBD1 (6 bases). V was cut by 6 bases and J by 5 bases, with 14 bases left in between. This CDR3 spans 12 amino acids. Germline V lookup: CDR1 DFQATT, CDR2 SNEGSKA (reference sequence). The CDR3 sequence: CSARPYRDEQYF. The CDR3 region has the DNA TGCAGTGCGCGGCCATACAGGGACGAGCAGTACTTC.

This clonotype has at least ten counts. The chain links TRBV4-1 to TRBJ1-3; D call uncertain. Germline V gene lookup returns CDR1 MGHRA and CDR2 YSYEKL. Trimming cost V 4 bases and J 1 base, with 11 bases left between them. The CDR3 runs 15 residues. CDR3 loop: CASSRREGSGNTIYF. In nucleotides, the CDR3 is TGCGCCAGCAGCCGAAGGGAAGGGTCTGGAAACACCATATATTTT.

This clonotype was observed many times. The CDR3 is CASSLGGTGFTYEQYF. The CDR3 bases are TGCGCCAGCAGCTTGGGTGGGACAGGGTTCACGTACGAGCAGTACTTC. The chain carries TRBV5-1 and TRBJ2-7, with 9 bases aligning to TRBD1. V dropped 0 bases and J dropped 4; count of bases not matched to a gene: 8. The CDR3 loop spans 16 amino acids. From germline, CDR1 is SGHRS and CDR2 YFSETQ.

As regards this clonotype: A much larger clone differs from this one at a single base, so this may be a read error. V is TRBV7-2 and J is TRBJ2-3; D is undetermined. The length of the CDR3 is 13 residues. CDR1 and CDR2 from the germline V gene are SGHTA and FQGNSA. V was trimmed by 1 base and J by 5 bases, leaving 7 bases between them. The CDR3 DNA follows: TGTGCCAGCAGCTTAGGTAGGCAAGATACGCAGTATTTT. It is translated as CASSLGRQDTQYF.

This clonotype was seen many times. The rearrangement joins TRBV29-1 to TRBJ2-3; tentatively, D is TRBD2 (6 bases). CDR1 and CDR2 (germline): SQVTM, ANQGSEA. The V end was cut by 8 bases, the J end by 1 base, with 19 bases between. CDR3 size: 15 residues. The DNA of the CDR3 is TGCAGCATGGGGGACCGGGACTCAGGCACAGATACGCAGTATTTT. As protein: CSMGDRDSGTDTQYF.

This clonotype was counted ten times or more. The chain has TRBV4-1 and TRBJ1-5, with D tentatively TRBD1 (6 bases). The CDR3 extends over 16 amino acids. V lost 0 bases and J 3 bases, leaving 12 bases between the germline ends. Per germline, CDR1 MGHRA and CDR2 YSYEKL. This chain's CDR3 is CASSQEFGQTNQPQHF. CDR3 bases: TGCGCCAGCAGCCAAGAATTCGGACAGACCAATCAGCCCCAGCATTTT.

The J gene is TRBJ1-2, the V gene TRBV25-1, with 8 bases that match TRBD1. CDR1 and CDR2 (germline): MGHDK, SYGVNS. V dropped 10 bases and J dropped 8; count of bases not matched to a gene: 15. This CDR3 contains 14 residues. The CDR3 nucleotides read TGTGCCACTGAACAGGGGGACAGAATTTTAGGCTACACCTTC. The encoded protein is CATEQGDRILGYTF.